The clone carrying this T cell receptor beta chain has a count of ten or more. What it binds is unknown. Patients were excluded because of uncontrolled infection, other autoimmune disease, pregnancy or lactation. The authors obtained PBMCs from roughly 10 ml of fresh peripheral blood. Losses at the gene ends were 6 bases for V and 0 bases for J; bases not matched to a gene: 8. Germline CDR1 reads SEHNR; CDR2 reads FQNEAQ (reference sequence). This CDR3 contains 15 residues. Regions amplified from RNA transcripts were the TCR beta CDR3 regions. First-round RT-PCR of the TCR CDR3 relied on the HTBI primer set. Via MiXCR, TCRdb re-called the multiplex PCR reads, giving one row per CDR3 protein. This table has approximately 690,000 distinct CDR3 sequences, 14% appearing once. This sample was included in a study of T cells in Graves' hyperthyroidism and ophthalmopathy. Study-wide results and limits: Ophthalmopathy was predicted by the model a median of approximately 6.6 months ahead of onset.

Sequencing was done on a sample of blood. The rearrangement joins TRBV7-9 to TRBJ2-7, with TRBD1 matching 7 bases. This TCR was recovered from a woman aged 45-65 years with Graves' ophthalmopathy. The chain's CDR3 is CASRQSGTDSYEQYF. Written as DNA, the CDR3 is TGTGCCAGCAGACAGTCCGGGACAGACTCCTACGAGCAGTACTTC.